This T cell receptor (beta chain) emerged from a study of T cells in Graves' hyperthyroidism and ophthalmopathy. The source material, RNA transcripts, was used to amplify TCR beta CDR3 regions. Carried out on the TCR CDR3, a first-round RT-PCR used the HTBI primer set. MiXCR, applied by TCRdb to the multiplex PCR reads, yields one record per CDR3 protein. This sample has hundreds of thousands of distinct CDR3 sequences, with 12% to 15% found just once. Germline assignment: CDR1 MGHRA and CDR2 YSYEKL. Between the trimmed V and J ends, which lost 3 bases and 4 bases, there was a span of 6 bases. This CDR3 has 13 residues.

The source material was blood. This clonotype was sampled from a woman aged 18-29 years with Graves' hyperthyroidism. This chain joins TRBV4-1 and TRBJ1-4; no reliable D call. In DNA, the CDR3 is TGCGCCAGCAGCCATACCAGTAATGAAAAACTGTTTTTT. The encoded protein is CASSHTSNEKLFF.